These 31 T cell receptor beta chains were all obtained from the same sample, sequenced in a study of OX40 agonist ivuxolimab in advanced cancers. TCRdb keeps only in-frame clones here, not all; method: immunoSEQ multiplex PCR. The sample has some 75,000 clones, roughly 85% seen once. The sample consisted of CD4+ or CD8+ T cells sorted from blood, taken in a trial of the OX40 agonist ivuxolimab. The receptors come from an adult with an advanced solid tumor such as melanoma, head and neck, liver or kidney cancer.

The chain employs TRBV14 and TRBJ2-7; no definite D call. The CDR3 runs 15 residues. Trimming removed 4 bases from V and 2 bases from J, with 15 bases in between. CDR1 and CDR2 (germline): SGHDN, FVKESK. CDR3 in amino acids: CASSLGVLLTYEQYF. CDR3 in DNA: TGTGCCAGCAGCCTCGGAGTCCTCTTAACCTACGAGCAGTACTTC. The full variable domain, its missing parts supplied by reference TRBV14 and TRBJ2-7, is EAGVTQFPSHSVIEKGQTVTLRCDPISGHDNLYWYRRVMGKEIKFLLHFVKESKQDESGMPNNRFLAERTGGTYSTLKVQPAELEDSGVYFCASSLGVLLTYEQYFGPGTRLTVT.

The chain links TRBV7-2 to TRBJ2-3, with 15 bases matching TRBD2. Germline CDR1 reads SGHTA; CDR2 reads FQGNSA. V trimming: 6 bases; J trimming: 2 bases; junction bases outside the gene matches: 6. The CDR3 is 17 residues long. DNA of the CDR3: TGTGCCAGCAGGGCCCGGACTAGCGGGGGGGTCACAGATACGCAGTATTTT. It codes for CASRARTSGGVTDTQYF. Full variable domain (outside the CDR3, taken from reference TRBV7-2 and TRBJ2-3): GAGVSQSPSNKVTEKGKDVELRCDPISGHTALYWYRQSLGQGLEFLIYFQGNSAPDKSGLPSDRFSAERTGGSVSTLTIQRTQQEDSAVYLCASRARTSGGVTDTQYFGPGTRLTVL.

The chain joins TRBV30 to TRBJ2-3; no clear D gene. In germline, CDR1 is GTSNPN, CDR2 SVGIG (reference sequence). V was pared by 0 bases and J by 2 bases, with 6 bases between. The CDR3 spans 13 residues. The CDR3: CAWSVRFTDTQYF. The CDR3 bases are TGTGCCTGGAGTGTACGTTTCACAGATACGCAGTATTTT.

By proportion, this clone is medium-sized. J is TRBJ2-7 and V is TRBV5-5; 10 bases map to TRBD1. Germline V gene data show CDR1 as SGHKS and CDR2 as YYEKEE (reference sequence). This CDR3 spans 14 amino acids. J lost 5 bases, V lost 2 bases, and 4 bases had no gene match. The DNA of the CDR3 is TGTGCCAGCAGCTTCGGGACAGGGGACCACGAGCAGTACTTC. This translates into CASSFGTGDHEQYF.

The V and J genes are TRBV4-2 and TRBJ1-2; perhaps TRBD1 as D (5 bases). Trimming took off 3 bases at V and 8 bases at J, with 16 bases between the two ends. CDR1 and CDR2 from the germline V gene are LGHNA and YNFKEQ. The CDR3 runs to 14 residues. The CDR3 region is CASSHAGTGDGYTF. The CDR3 DNA is TGTGCCAGCAGCCATGCCGGGACGGGTGACGGCTACACCTTC.

V and J are TRBV11-3 and TRBJ2-2; D not resolved. This CDR3 has 16 amino acids. Germline CDR1 and CDR2: SGHNT and YENEEA. V lost 2 bases and J 2 bases, leaving 12 bases between the germline ends. The CDR3: CASSLSTARNTGELFF. The CDR3 nucleotides are TGTGCCAGCAGCTTATCTACGGCTAGAAACACCGGGGAGCTGTTTTTT.

The V gene is TRBV6-5, the J gene TRBJ1-5; D unresolved. CDR1 and CDR2 (germline): MNHEY, SVGAGI. Trimming stripped 4 bases from V and 6 bases from J, with 10 bases between. CDR3 length equals 13 residues. The CDR3 loop is CASSSTILQPQHF. In DNA, the CDR3 is TGTGCCAGCAGTTCAACTATACTTCAGCCCCAGCATTTT.

The CDR3 region has the DNA TGTGCCAGCAGCCTCCGGTGGGGACCTGCTAGCACAGATACGCAGTATTTT. Protein sequence: CASSLRWGPASTDTQYF. The rearrangement links TRBV27 to TRBJ2-3, with D perhaps given as TRBD1 or TRBD2 (5 bases each). CDR3 length: 17 amino acids. Germline V gene data show CDR1 as MNHEY and CDR2 as SMNVEV (reference sequence). Trimming shortened V by 6 bases and J by 0 bases, and 19 bases separated the two germline ends.

The chain links TRBV5-5 to TRBJ2-2; 7 bases line up with TRBD1. The CDR3 totals 14 residues. Germline CDR1 reads SGHKS; CDR2 reads YYEKEE (reference sequence). V shed 0 bases and J 6 bases; nucleotides not matched to a gene: 2. The CDR3 region is CASSLGQGAGELFF. For the CDR3, the DNA is TGTGCCAGCAGCTTGGGACAGGGAGCCGGGGAGCTGTTTTTT.

The table lists this clone with many counts. The J gene is TRBJ1-4, the V gene TRBV29-1; D remains ambiguous. This CDR3 contains 11 residues. Germline CDR1 is SQVTM and CDR2 is ANQGSEA. V lost 7 bases, J lost 4 bases, and 7 bases lay in between. The CDR3 sequence: CSGTFNEKLFF. The CDR3 DNA is TGCAGCGGGACCTTTAATGAAAAACTGTTTTTT.

The chain employs TRBV5-4 and TRBJ2-5; no firm D call. Deletions cut 2 bases from V and 5 bases from J, with 13 bases between. The CDR3 runs 14 residues. Germline V gives CDR1 SGHNT, CDR2 YYREEE (reference sequence). Written as DNA, the CDR3 is TGTGCCAGCAGCTTCTGGGGAAGAGGTGAGACCCAGTACTTC. Translating gives CASSFWGRGETQYF.

This chain uses TRBV5-1 with TRBJ2-5; D is perhaps TRBD1 (5 bases). The CDR3 is 14 residues long. The ends were cut back, 5 bases at V and 0 bases at J, with 11 bases in the middle. The germline V gene has CDR1 SGHRS and CDR2 YFSETQ. DNA for the CDR3: TGCGCCAGCAGTAAAGGGGCGAACCAAGAGACCCAGTACTTC. It encodes CASSKGANQETQYF.

The chain uses TRBV6-5 and TRBJ1-2; no clear D gene. CDR1 MNHEY and CDR2 SVGAGI come from the germline V gene. Trimming removed 11 bases from V and 0 bases from J, with 13 bases in between. The length of the CDR3 is 13 residues. As DNA, the CDR3 is TGTGCCGGAAGGACTGCTACTAACTATGGCTACACCTTC. Translating gives CAGRTATNYGYTF.

The chain combines TRBV7-2 with TRBJ2-1, with D perhaps TRBD1 (5 bases). This CDR3 has 14 residues. Between the trimmed V and J ends, which lost 8 bases and 4 bases, there was a span of 15 bases. The germline V gene encodes CDR1 SGHTA and CDR2 FQGNSA. CDR3 loop: CASGRQGGYNEQFF. CDR3 bases: TGTGCCAGCGGCCGCCAGGGTGGGTACAATGAGCAGTTCTTC.

In its sample, this clone ranks as medium-sized. The V and J genes are TRBV19 and TRBJ2-5; TRBD2 matches at 11 bases. The CDR3 totals 15 residues. Germline V gene lookup returns CDR1 LNHDA and CDR2 SQIVND (reference sequence). With 6 bases clipped from V and 5 bases from J, the junction kept 8 bases outside the gene matches. The CDR3 bases are TGTGCCAGTAGCCCCCTAGCGGGGGGCTATGAGACCCAGTACTTC. It encodes CASSPLAGGYETQYF.

The V and J genes are TRBV4-3 and TRBJ2-5, with 14 bases aligning to TRBD2. The germline V gene has CDR1 LGHNA and CDR2 YSLEER. This CDR3 has 19 residues. Trimming at V came to 4 bases and at J to 4 bases, leaving 14 bases not matched to a gene. The CDR3 bases are TGCGCCAGCAGCCTGGGCCGCGGGACTAGCGGGGGCGGAGCAGAGACCCAGTACTTC. Its protein product is CASSLGRGTSGGGAETQYF.

The chain uses TRBV7-2 and TRBJ2-4; the match to TRBD2 covers 9 bases. Germline CDR1 is SGHTA and CDR2 is FQGNSA. V lost 4 bases, J lost 6 bases, and 7 bases stayed unmatched. The CDR3 has 15 amino acids. DNA for the CDR3: TGTGCCAGCAGCTCCGGGACTAGCAGAGGAAACATTCAGTACTTC. Its translation is CASSSGTSRGNIQYF. The full variable domain, its missing parts supplied by reference TRBV7-2 and TRBJ2-4, is GAGVSQSPSNKVTEKGKDVELRCDPISGHTALYWYRQSLGQGLEFLIYFQGNSAPDKSGLPSDRFSAERTGGSVSTLTIQRTQQEDSAVYLCASSSGTSRGNIQYFGAGTRLSVL.

The chain is built from TRBV7-9 and TRBJ2-7; 7 bases align to TRBD1. This CDR3 has 14 residues. V lost 4 bases to trimming and J lost 4 bases; unmatched junction nucleotides: 7. Germline CDR1 SEHNR, CDR2 FQNEAQ (reference sequence). The CDR3 is CASSSTGNRYEQYF. CDR3 coding DNA: TGTGCCAGCAGCTCGACAGGGAACAGGTACGAGCAGTACTTC.

In the case of this clone: A read error may produce the germline difference seen at one junction end. The chain has TRBV19 and TRBJ1-1, with a tentative D call TRBD1 (5 bases). This CDR3 comprises 13 residues. The germline CDR1 and CDR2 sequences are LNHDA and SQIVND (reference sequence). Here the CDR3 reads CASSMFGGSPAAF. CDR3 sequence (DNA): TGTGCCAGTAGTATGTTTGGGGGGTCACCGGCGGCATTT.

The rearrangement joins TRBV9 to TRBJ2-2; maybe TRBD2 (5 bases). The germline V and J ends were trimmed by 3 bases and 4 bases, with 16 bases remaining between them. Germline lookup yields CDR1 SGDLS and CDR2 YYNGEE. The CDR3 totals 16 residues. The CDR3 sequence: CASSDRVFSGTGELFF. The CDR3 DNA reads as TGTGCCAGCAGCGACCGGGTCTTCAGCGGCACCGGGGAGCTGTTTTTT.

The chain couples TRBV29-1 to TRBJ1-2, with 8 bases fitting TRBD1. Germline V gene sequence: CDR1 SQVTM, CDR2 ANQGSEA. The V segment lost 7 bases and the J segment 4 bases; nucleotides outside the gene matches: 2. The CDR3 sequence is 11 residues long. The CDR3 bases are TGCAGCGCCGGGACAGGCTATGGCTACACCTTC. It yields the protein CSAGTGYGYTF.

The rearrangement uses TRBV4-3 and TRBJ2-7; D possibly corresponds to TRBD2 (6 bases). The CDR3 extends over 15 amino acids. V was shortened by 0 bases and J by 9 bases, with 18 bases between the two germline ends. Germline V gives CDR1 LGHNA, CDR2 YSLEER. Here the CDR3 DNA reads TGCGCCAGCAGCCAAGATATTAGGGGAGTGGGAGGGCAGTACTTC. Amino acid sequence: CASSQDIRGVGGQYF.

J is TRBJ1-5 and V is TRBV19, with a weak D call TRBD1 (5 bases). With 2 bases removed from V and 7 bases from J, the gap between germline ends came to 15 bases. The germline CDR1 and CDR2 sequences are LNHDA and SQIVND (reference sequence). The CDR3 covers 15 residues. CDR3 loop: CASSIKVPGGQPQHF. DNA for the CDR3: TGTGCCAGTAGTATAAAGGTCCCGGGGGGGCAGCCCCAGCATTTT.

The chain is built from TRBV19 and TRBJ2-7; TRBD1 agrees at 9 bases. The V gene's germline CDR1 is LNHDA and CDR2 SQIVND (reference sequence). This CDR3 comprises 14 residues. V lost 4 bases to trimming and J lost 2 bases; unmatched junction nucleotides: 3. The CDR3 reads CASSRGQGTYEQYF. Here the CDR3 DNA reads TGTGCCAGTAGTAGGGGACAGGGTACCTACGAGCAGTACTTC.

The chain carries TRBV18 and TRBJ1-3; D gene unclear. The length of the CDR3 is 14 residues. V dropped 4 bases and J dropped 0 bases, with 7 bases sitting between them. Germline values: CDR1 KGHSH, CDR2 LQKENI. In DNA form, the CDR3 reads TGTGCCAGCTCACTACTTAGCTCTGGAAACACCATATATTTT. This sequence encodes CASSLLSSGNTIYF.

V usage is TRBV4-3 and J usage is TRBJ1-2, with 10 bases lining up with TRBD1. The CDR3 consists of 16 residues. Germline V gene lookup returns CDR1 LGHNA and CDR2 YSLEER. Trimming at V came to 1 base and at J to 3 bases, leaving 5 bases not matched to a gene. The CDR3 protein is CASSQVGQGSDYGYTF. DNA for the CDR3: TGCGCCAGCAGCCAAGTGGGACAGGGGTCAGACTATGGCTACACCTTC.

The V gene is TRBV7-2, the J gene TRBJ2-1; 10 bases align to TRBD2. Germline loops: CDR1 SGHTA, CDR2 FQGNSA. This CDR3 contains 18 residues. V shed 2 bases, J shed 8 bases, and the junction held 15 bases outside the gene matches. The CDR3 bases are TGTGCCAGCAGCTTATTAGGTTTCGAGCGGGGGGGCCTCGATGAGCAGTTCTTC. It encodes CASSLLGFERGGLDEQFF.

This chain connects TRBV7-3 to TRBJ2-1, with no clear D. The CDR3 is made up of 13 amino acids. Germline loops: CDR1 SGHTA, CDR2 FQGTGA. V shed 1 base and J shed 7 bases, with 8 bases lying between them. The CDR3 coding sequence is TGTGCCAGCAGCTTAATTAGTGGTAATGAGCAGTTCTTC. It yields the protein CASSLISGNEQFF.

This clone was detected once. The CDR3 sequence is CAISEPGQSPYGYTF. CDR3 in DNA: TGTGCCATCAGTGAGCCGGGACAAAGCCCTTATGGCTACACCTTC. The chain joins TRBV10-3 to TRBJ1-2; D possibly corresponds to TRBD1 (6 bases). Germline V gives CDR1 ENHRY, CDR2 SYGVKD. V lost 2 bases to trimming and J lost 5 bases, with 15 bases between them. The length of the CDR3 is 15 residues.

This clone was seen once. J is TRBJ1-2 and V is TRBV2; unclear D gene. The V gene's germline CDR1 is SNHLY and CDR2 FYNNEI. V was shortened by 3 bases and J by 5 bases, with 10 bases between the two germline ends. The CDR3 length is 13 residues. Here the CDR3 reads CASSEASLYGYTF. The DNA for the CDR3 is TGTGCCAGCAGTGAGGCTTCGTTGTATGGCTACACCTTC.

This clone appeared once. The rearrangement joins TRBV11-3 to TRBJ2-1; perhaps TRBD1 as D (5 bases). The ends were cut back, 4 bases at V and 8 bases at J, with 15 bases in the middle. Germline V CDR1 and CDR2: SGHNT, YENEEA. The CDR3 sequence is 14 residues long. The CDR3 DNA follows: TGTGCCAGCAGCTCAGGGCTTGGGATCGATGAGCAGTTCTTC. This sequence encodes CASSSGLGIDEQFF.